These T cell receptor beta chains were read from a single sample in a study of identical twins. In TCRdb, the 5' RACE reads were re-called with MiXCR into one record per CDR3 protein. The sample lists 690,000 or so distinct CDR3 sequences, around 5.7% occurring once. Sequencing was performed on naive T cells sorted from blood. The receptors come from a man aged 18 to 29 in good health. The CDR3 runs from the conserved cysteine through the conserved F or W. The D gene is left open where the match is weak. The size entry is marked missing in some rows and otherwise reads once, few, many or a size class.

v_gene	d_gene	abundance	j_gene	CDR3nt	CDR3aa
TRBV5-5	TRBD2	NA	TRBJ2-1	TGTGCCAGCACCCGGGAACTAGCGGCCAACAATGAGCAGTTCTTC	CASTRELAANNEQFF
TRBV15	NA	many	TRBJ2-1	TGTGCCACCAGCAGAGGTATAGCGGTCTCCTACAATGAGCAGTTCTTC	CATSRGIAVSYNEQFF
TRBV24-1	TRBD2	NA	TRBJ2-1	TGTGCCACCAGTGATTTGGGGGCAGCGGGAGAAGACAATGAGCAGTTCTTC	CATSDLGAAGEDNEQFF
TRBV27	NA	few	TRBJ1-5	TGTGCCAGCAGTTTATACCCCGGGCCTAGCAATCAGCCCCAGCATTTT	CASSLYPGPSNQPQHF
TRBV12-3/TRBV12-4	NA	many	TRBJ2-2	TGTGCCAGCGGACTGAGGTTATCCGGGGAGCTGTTTTTT	CASGLRLSGELFF
TRBV30	NA	NA	TRBJ1-3	TGTGCCTGTACAGAGAGCTCTGGAAACACCATATATTTT	CACTESSGNTIYF
TRBV5-5	NA	few	TRBJ2-6	TGTGCCAGCAGCTTGGCCAGGGCCAACGTCCTGACTTTC	CASSLARANVLTF
TRBV12-3/TRBV12-4	TRBD2	many	TRBJ2-7	TGTGCCTCCAGTTTTCGGACTAGCGGAAACCTCTACGAGCAGTACTTC	CASSFRTSGNLYEQYF
TRBV7-8	TRBD1	NA	TRBJ1-5	TGTGCCAGCAGCTTAGCGACTGGACAGGGCATTAATCAGCCCCAGCATTTT	CASSLATGQGINQPQHF
TRBV29-1	TRBD1	NA	TRBJ2-1	TGCAGCGTTGCCCATCCGGGACAGCCAGCCTACAATGAGCAGTTCTTC	CSVAHPGQPAYNEQFF
TRBV10-2	TRBD2	many	TRBJ2-7	TGCGCCAGCAGGTTAGCGGGAACCTACGAGCAGTACTTC	CASRLAGTYEQYF
TRBV20-1	TRBD2	many	TRBJ2-7	TGCAGTGTCCAGACCCCCGGGACTAGCTCCTACGAGCAGTACTTC	CSVQTPGTSSYEQYF
TRBV29-1	NA	many	TRBJ2-7	TGCAGCGTTGAAGCGCCCGGCGAGCAGTACTTC	CSVEAPGEQYF
TRBV18	NA	few	TRBJ1-1	TGTGCCAGCTCCGGCAAGGGATCGAACACTGAAGCTTTCTTT	CASSGKGSNTEAFF
TRBV6-2/TRBV6-3	TRBD2	NA	TRBJ2-1	TGTGCCAGCAGTTCGATAGGGACTAGCGGGAATGAGCAGTTCTTC	CASSSIGTSGNEQFF
TRBV12-3/TRBV12-4	NA	many	TRBJ1-2	TGTGCCAGCAGTTTAAGGAGGAGTGGCTACACCTTC	CASSLRRSGYTF